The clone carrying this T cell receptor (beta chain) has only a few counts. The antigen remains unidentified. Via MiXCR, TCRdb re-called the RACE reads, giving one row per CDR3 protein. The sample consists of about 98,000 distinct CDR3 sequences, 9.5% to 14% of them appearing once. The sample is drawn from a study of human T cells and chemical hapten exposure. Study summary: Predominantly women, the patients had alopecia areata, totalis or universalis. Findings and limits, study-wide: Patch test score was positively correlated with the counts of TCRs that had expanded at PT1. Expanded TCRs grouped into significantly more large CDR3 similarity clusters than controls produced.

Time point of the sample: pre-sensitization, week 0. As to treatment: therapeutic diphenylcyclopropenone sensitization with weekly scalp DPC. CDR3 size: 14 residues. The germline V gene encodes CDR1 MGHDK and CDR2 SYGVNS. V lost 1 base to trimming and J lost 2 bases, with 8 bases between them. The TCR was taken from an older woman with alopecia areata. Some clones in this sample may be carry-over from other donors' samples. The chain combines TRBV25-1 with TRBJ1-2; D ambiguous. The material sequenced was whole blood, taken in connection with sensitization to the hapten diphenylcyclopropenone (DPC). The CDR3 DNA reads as TGTGCCAGCAGTGAATTTGAGGCGAACTATGGCTACACCTTC. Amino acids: CASSEFEANYGYTF.